One sample yielded the 7 T cell receptor beta chains listed below, sequenced in a study of blood T cell repertoires in COVID-19. The repertoire was sequenced with immunoSEQ multiplex PCR; TCRdb's copy has only in-frame clones and lacks some. The sample yields 30,000 to 40,000 clones, almost 90% seen once. The sequenced sample was peripheral blood. These receptor sequences come from a human donor in a cohort sampled during active COVID-19.

V usage is TRBV29-1 and J usage is TRBJ2-7, with 11 positions matching TRBD1. This CDR3 spans 13 amino acids. Germline CDR1 reads SQVTM; CDR2 reads ANQGSEA. J lost 2 bases, V lost 7 bases, and 4 bases had no gene match. Here the CDR3 DNA reads TGCAGCGGAGGGACAGGGGGGCCCTACGAGCAGTACTTC. It yields the protein CSGGTGGPYEQYF.

V and J are TRBV11-3 and TRBJ2-1, with 7 positions matching TRBD1. The CDR3 length is 14 residues. V lost 4 bases and J lost 5; bases outside the gene matches: 5. The germline V gene has CDR1 SGHNT and CDR2 YENEEA. The CDR3 DNA is TGTGCCAGCAGCTCCCAGGGACAGCACAATGAGCAGTTCTTC. Encoded protein: CASSSQGQHNEQFF. The variable domain in full, completed from reference TRBV11-3 and TRBJ2-1, reads EAGVVQSPRYKIIEKKQPVAFWCNPISGHNTLYWYLQNLGQGPELLIRYENEEAVDDSQLPKDRFSAERLKGVDSTLKIQPAELGDSAVYLCASSSQGQHNEQFFGPGTRLTVL.

V and J are TRBV9 and TRBJ2-7, with D maybe TRBD1 (6 bases). The germline V and J ends were trimmed by 3 bases and 3 bases, with 13 bases remaining between them. The CDR3 is 14 amino acids. Germline loops: CDR1 SGDLS, CDR2 YYNGEE. The CDR3 DNA reads TGTGCCAGCAGCGCTTCAGGGGTCGACTACGAGCAGTACTTC. It encodes CASSASGVDYEQYF.

The V call is TRBV5-1, the J call TRBJ2-5; D perhaps matches TRBD1 (6 bases). Germline V gene data show CDR1 as SGHRS and CDR2 as YFSETQ. Trimming removed 0 bases from V and 7 bases from J, with 25 bases in between. The CDR3 is made up of 18 amino acids. CDR3 coding DNA: TGCGCCAGCAGCTTGGGCTCGGGTCTGACCCGTCCAGGGGTGACCCAGTACTTC. It codes for CASSLGSGLTRPGVTQYF.

About this clone itself: This same CDR3 is encoded by further DNA sequences in the sample. The chain employs TRBV7-6 and TRBJ2-7, with D tentatively TRBD1 (5 bases). The V end was cut by 1 base, the J end by 2 bases, with 9 bases between. The CDR3 covers 14 residues. Germline V gene data show CDR1 as SGHVS and CDR2 as FNYEAQ. CDR3 in DNA: TGTGCCAGCAGCTTAGGGCAGGGTACCTACGAGCAGTACTTC. Translating it yields CASSLGQGTYEQYF. The full variable domain, rest sourced from reference TRBV7-6 and TRBJ2-7, is GAGVSQSPRYKVTKRGQDVALRCDPISGHVSLYWYRQALGQGPEFLTYFNYEAQQDKSGLPNDRFSAERPEGSISTLTIQRTEQRDSAMYRCASSLGQGTYEQYFGPGTRLTVT.

This chain uses TRBV7-9 with TRBJ2-5, with 7 bases fitting TRBD1. J was trimmed by 4 bases and V by 5 bases; bases with no gene match: 10. This CDR3 has 15 residues. The V gene's germline CDR1 is SEHNR and CDR2 FQNEAQ (reference sequence). CDR3 nucleotides: TGTGCCAGCAGCCACCTGGGACAGCTTAGAGAGACCCAGTACTTC. It specifies CASSHLGQLRETQYF.

V gene TRBV10-2 combines with J gene TRBJ2-2, with 13 bases identical to TRBD2. In germline, CDR1 is WSHSY, CDR2 SAAADI. Losses at the gene ends were 8 bases for V and 3 bases for J; bases not matched to a gene: 3. This CDR3 has 15 residues. CDR3 loop: CASRLAGGYTGELFF. In DNA, the CDR3 is TGCGCCAGCCGACTAGCGGGGGGATACACCGGGGAGCTGTTTTTT.